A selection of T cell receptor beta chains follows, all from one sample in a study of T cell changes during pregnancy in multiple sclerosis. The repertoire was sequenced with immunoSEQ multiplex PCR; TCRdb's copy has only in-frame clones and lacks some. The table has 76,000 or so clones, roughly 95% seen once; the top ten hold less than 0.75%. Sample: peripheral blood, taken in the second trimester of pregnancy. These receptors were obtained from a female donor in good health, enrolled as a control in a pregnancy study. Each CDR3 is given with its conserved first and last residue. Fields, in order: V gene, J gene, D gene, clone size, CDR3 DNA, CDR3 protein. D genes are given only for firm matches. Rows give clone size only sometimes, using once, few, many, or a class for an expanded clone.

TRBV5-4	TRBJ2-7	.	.	TGTGCCAGCAGCGCCAACAGGGACTCCTACGAGCAGTACTTC	CASSANRDSYEQYF
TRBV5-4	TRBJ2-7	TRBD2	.	TGTGCCAGCAGCTTGGGCGGCGGGGGGCTCGACGAGCAGTACTTC	CASSLGGGGLDEQYF
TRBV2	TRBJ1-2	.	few	TGTGCCAGCAGTGTTGGAGGGTATGGCTACACCTTC	CASSVGGYGYTF
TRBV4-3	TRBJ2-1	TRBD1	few	TGCGCCAGCAGCCAAGATCTCCCGACAGGGTCAAGTTTTCCCCCCCACAATGAGCAGTTCTTC	CASSQDLPTGSSFPPHNEQFF
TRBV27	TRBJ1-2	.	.	TGTGCCAGCAGTCCAACAGGATTCCGTGGCTACACCTTC	CASSPTGFRGYTF
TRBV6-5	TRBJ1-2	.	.	TGTGCCAGCAGTCCTGCCGGGGGATCTAACTATGGCTACACCTTC	CASSPAGGSNYGYTF
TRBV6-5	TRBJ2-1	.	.	TGTGCCAGCAGGGGAAACAGGGACGCCTACAATGAGCAGTTCTTC	CASRGNRDAYNEQFF
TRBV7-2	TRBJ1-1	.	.	TGTGCCAGCAGCTCATCACGTGCTATCAGGGCTGAAGCTTTCTTT	CASSSSRAIRAEAFF
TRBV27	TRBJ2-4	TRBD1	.	TGTGCCAGCGGGCAGGGGGCTTCTATAGCCAAAAACATTCAGTACTTC	CASGQGASIAKNIQYF
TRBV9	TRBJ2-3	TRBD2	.	TGTGCCAGCAGCGAGACGGGGGGGAGCTTCACAGATACGCAGTATTTT	CASSETGGSFTDTQYF
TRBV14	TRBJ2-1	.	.	TGTGCCAGCAGCCTTGTCGGGGGCTCCTACAATGAGCAGTTCTTC	CASSLVGGSYNEQFF
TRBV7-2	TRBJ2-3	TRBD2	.	TGTGCCAGCAGCTTCCTTAGCGGGGGGCAGACTAGCACAGATACGCAGTATTTT	CASSFLSGGQTSTDTQYF
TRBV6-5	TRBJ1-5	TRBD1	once	TGTGCCAGCAGACGGGTACAGGGGAGCAATCAGCCCCAGCATTTT	CASRRVQGSNQPQHF
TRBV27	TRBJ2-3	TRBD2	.	TGTGCCAGCACCCAGCGGGGGGGCACAGATACGCAGTATTTT	CASTQRGGTDTQYF
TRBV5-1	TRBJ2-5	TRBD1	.	TGCGCCAGCAGCTTGGCTATAGGGACAGGTCAAGAGACCCAGTACTTC	CASSLAIGTGQETQYF
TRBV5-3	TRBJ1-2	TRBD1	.	TGTGCCAGAAGAATCGACAGGGTGGATGGCTACACCTTC	CARRIDRVDGYTF
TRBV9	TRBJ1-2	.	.	TGTGCCAGCAGCTCTAGGGGATGGACAGACAACTATGGCTACACCTTC	CASSSRGWTDNYGYTF
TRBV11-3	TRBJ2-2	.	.	TGTGCCAGCAGTCCCGGGGGTATCACCGGGGAGCTGTTTTTT	CASSPGGITGELFF
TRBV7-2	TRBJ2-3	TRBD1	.	TGTGCCAGCAGCCCCCAGACAGGGAAGTCAGATACGCAGTATTTT	CASSPQTGKSDTQYF
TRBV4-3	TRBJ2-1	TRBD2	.	TGCGCCAGCAGCCAAGGCATCGGAGGCGGGGGGGACAATGAGCAGTTCTTC	CASSQGIGGGGDNEQFF
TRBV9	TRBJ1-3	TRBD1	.	TGTGCCAGCAGCCCCCGGACAGGGGCTGGAAACACCATATATTTT	CASSPRTGAGNTIYF
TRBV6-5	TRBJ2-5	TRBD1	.	TGTGCCAGCAGTTACGCGGACAGGCAAGAGACCCAGTACTTC	CASSYADRQETQYF
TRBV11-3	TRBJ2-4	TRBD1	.	TGTGCCAGCAGTCTTAGGGGGCACGGAAACATTCAGTACTTC	CASSLRGHGNIQYF
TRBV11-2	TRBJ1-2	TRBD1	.	TGTGCCAGCAGCTTCACGAGCCCGGGACAGGGTAACTATGGCTACACCTTC	CASSFTSPGQGNYGYTF
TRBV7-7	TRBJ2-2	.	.	TGTGCCAGCAGCGTCCTTGCGGGGACCACCGGGGAGCTGTTTTTT	CASSVLAGTTGELFF
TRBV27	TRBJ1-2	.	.	TGTGCCAGCAGTTTATCTCAGGTGGTCGGGAAAAATGGCTACACCTTC	CASSLSQVVGKNGYTF
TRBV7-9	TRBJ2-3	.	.	TGTGCCAGCAGCGCCGGGAGTATAGATACGCAGTATTTT	CASSAGSIDTQYF
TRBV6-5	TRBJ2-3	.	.	TGTGCCAGCAGTGAGGCGACTCGCACAGATACGCAGTATTTT	CASSEATRTDTQYF
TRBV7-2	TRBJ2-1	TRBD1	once	TGTGCCAGCAGCTTATGGGGGACAGGGTATGGCAATGAGCAGTTCTTC	CASSLWGTGYGNEQFF
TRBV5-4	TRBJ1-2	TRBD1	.	TGTGCCATTACGGGACAGGGTGGAAGCAGTGTCGGCTACACCTTC	CAITGQGGSSVGYTF
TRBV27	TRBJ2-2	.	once	TGTGCCACCCAGTCAGGGGATGGGGAGCTGTTTTTT	CATQSGDGELFF
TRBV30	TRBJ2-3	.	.	TGTGCCCGGACACTATCGGAGGGGAACACAGATACGCAGTATTTT	CARTLSEGNTDTQYF
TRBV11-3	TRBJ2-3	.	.	TGTGCCAGCAGCTTAGGAGTCGGGACGGGGGCAGATACGCAGTATTTT	CASSLGVGTGADTQYF
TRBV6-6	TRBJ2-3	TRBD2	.	TGTGCCAGCCGTCCCACAGGGACTAGAACAGATACGCAGTATTTT	CASRPTGTRTDTQYF
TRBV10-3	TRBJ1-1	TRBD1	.	TGTGCCATCAGTGAGTCCGCAGAATGGACAGGGGGAGCTTTCTTT	CAISESAEWTGGAFF
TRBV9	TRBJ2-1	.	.	TGTGCCAGCAGCGGCAATTGGGCAAACAATGAGCAGTTCTTC	CASSGNWANNEQFF
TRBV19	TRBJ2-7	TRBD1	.	TGTGCCAGTAGTATATGGACAGGGGGAGAGGAGCAGTACTTC	CASSIWTGGEEQYF
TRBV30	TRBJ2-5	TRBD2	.	TGTGCCTGGGTACCTAGACTAGCCAGGCAGACCCAGTACTTC	CAWVPRLARQTQYF
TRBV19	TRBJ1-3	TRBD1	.	TGTGCCAGTACTTCCCGGGACAGGGGCGGCGGCCTATACCTCTCTGGAAACACCATATATTTT	CASTSRDRGGGLYLSGNTIYF
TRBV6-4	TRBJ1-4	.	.	TGTGCCAGCAGTGAGAGGACTAATGAAAAACTGTTTTTT	CASSERTNEKLFF
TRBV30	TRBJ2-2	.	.	TGTGCCTGGAGAGAGACAGGCTCCGGGGAGCTGTTTTTT	CAWRETGSGELFF
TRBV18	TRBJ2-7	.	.	TGTGCCAGCTCACCACTTCACGAGACAGGCAACCTCGAGCAGTACTTC	CASSPLHETGNLEQYF
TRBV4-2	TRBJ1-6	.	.	TGTGCCAGCAGCCAAGAAACCCGACAGGACTCTAATTCACCCCTCCACTTT	CASSQETRQDSNSPLHF
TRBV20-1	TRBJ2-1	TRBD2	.	TGCACGGGGACTAGGTGGAATGAGCAGTTCTTC	CTGTRWNEQFF
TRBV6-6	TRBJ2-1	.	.	TGTGCCAGCAGTTACTCTGGGCGGGGAGCCTACAATGAGCAGTTCTTC	CASSYSGRGAYNEQFF
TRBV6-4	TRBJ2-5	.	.	TGTGCCAGCCTCCGAGATGGAGCCGGAGAGACCCAGTACTTC	CASLRDGAGETQYF